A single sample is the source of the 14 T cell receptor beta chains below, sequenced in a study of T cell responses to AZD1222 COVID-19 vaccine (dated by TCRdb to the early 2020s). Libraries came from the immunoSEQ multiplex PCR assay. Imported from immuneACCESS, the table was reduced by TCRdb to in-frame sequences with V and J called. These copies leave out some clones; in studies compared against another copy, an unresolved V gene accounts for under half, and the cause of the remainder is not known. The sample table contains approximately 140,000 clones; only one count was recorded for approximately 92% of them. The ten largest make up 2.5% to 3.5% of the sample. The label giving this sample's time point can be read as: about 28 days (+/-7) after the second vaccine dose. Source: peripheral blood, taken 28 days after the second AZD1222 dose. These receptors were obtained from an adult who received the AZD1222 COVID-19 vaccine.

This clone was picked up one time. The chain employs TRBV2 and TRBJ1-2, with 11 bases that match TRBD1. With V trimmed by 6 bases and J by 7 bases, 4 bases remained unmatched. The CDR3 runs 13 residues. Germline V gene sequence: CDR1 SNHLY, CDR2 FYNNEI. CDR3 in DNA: TGTGCCAGCAGCGGACAGGGGGCAGCTGGCTACACCTTC. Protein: CASSGQGAAGYTF. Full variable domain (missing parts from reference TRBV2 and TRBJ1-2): EPEVTQTPSHQVTQMGQEVILRCVPISNHLYFYWYRQILGQKVEFLVSFYNNEISEKSEIFDDQFSVERPDGSNFTLKIRSTKLEDSAMYFCASSGQGAAGYTFGSGTRLTVV.

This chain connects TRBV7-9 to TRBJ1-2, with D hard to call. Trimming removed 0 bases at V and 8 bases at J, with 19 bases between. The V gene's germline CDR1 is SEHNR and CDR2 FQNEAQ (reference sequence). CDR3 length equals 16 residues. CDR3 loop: CASSLAGSDTVGGYTF. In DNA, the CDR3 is TGTGCCAGCAGCTTAGCGGGGTCAGATACGGTCGGAGGCTACACCTTC.

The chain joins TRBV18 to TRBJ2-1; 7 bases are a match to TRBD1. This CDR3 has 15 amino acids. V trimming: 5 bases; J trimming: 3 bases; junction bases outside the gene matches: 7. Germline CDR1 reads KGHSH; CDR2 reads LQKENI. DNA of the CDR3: TGTGCCAGCTCAGTCACCGGGACAGACTACAATGAGCAGTTCTTC. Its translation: CASSVTGTDYNEQFF.

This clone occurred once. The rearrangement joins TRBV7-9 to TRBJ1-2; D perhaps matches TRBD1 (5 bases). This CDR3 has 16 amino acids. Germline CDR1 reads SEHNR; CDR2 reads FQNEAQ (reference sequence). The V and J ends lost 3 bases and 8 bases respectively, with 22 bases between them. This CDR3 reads CASSFAVGAGSEGYTF. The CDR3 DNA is TGTGCCAGCAGCTTCGCGGTCGGGGCCGGGAGCGAGGGCTACACCTTC.

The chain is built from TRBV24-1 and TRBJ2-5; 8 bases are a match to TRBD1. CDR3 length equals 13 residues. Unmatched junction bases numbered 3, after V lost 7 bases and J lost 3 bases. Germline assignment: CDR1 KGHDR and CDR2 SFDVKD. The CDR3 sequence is CATRGQAEETQYF. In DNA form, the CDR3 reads TGTGCCACCAGGGGACAGGCTGAAGAGACCCAGTACTTC.

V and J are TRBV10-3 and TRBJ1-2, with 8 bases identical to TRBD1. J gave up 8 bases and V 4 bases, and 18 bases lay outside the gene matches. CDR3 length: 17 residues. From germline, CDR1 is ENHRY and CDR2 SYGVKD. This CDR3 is CAISAREQGGVLVGYTF. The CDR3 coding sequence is TGTGCCATCAGTGCGCGGGAACAGGGGGGTGTACTAGTCGGCTACACCTTC.

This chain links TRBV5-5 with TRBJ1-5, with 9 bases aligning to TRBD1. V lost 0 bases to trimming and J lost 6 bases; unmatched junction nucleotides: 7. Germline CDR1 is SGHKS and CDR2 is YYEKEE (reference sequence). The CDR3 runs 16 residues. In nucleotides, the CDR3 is TGTGCCAGCAGCTTGGGCCCAACAGGGGGCGGTCAGCCCCAGCATTTT. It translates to CASSLGPTGGGQPQHF. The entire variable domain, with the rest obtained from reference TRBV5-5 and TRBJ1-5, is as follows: DAGVTQSPTHLIKTRGQQVTLRCSPISGHKSVSWYQQVLGQGPQFIFQYYEKEERGRGNFPDRFSARQFPNYSSELNVNALLLGDSALYLCASSLGPTGGGQPQHFGDGTRLSIL.

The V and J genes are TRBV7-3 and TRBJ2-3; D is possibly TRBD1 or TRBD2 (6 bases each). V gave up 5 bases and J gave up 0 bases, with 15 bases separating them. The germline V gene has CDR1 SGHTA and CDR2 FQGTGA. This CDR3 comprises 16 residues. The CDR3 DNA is TGTGCCAGCAGCGCCGTGGGGGGCGTCAGCACAGATACGCAGTATTTT. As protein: CASSAVGGVSTDTQYF.

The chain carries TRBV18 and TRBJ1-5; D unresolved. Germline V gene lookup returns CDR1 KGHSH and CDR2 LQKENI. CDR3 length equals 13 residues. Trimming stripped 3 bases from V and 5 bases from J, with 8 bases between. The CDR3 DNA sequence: TGTGCCAGCTCACCTCAGAGGGATCAGCCCCAGCATTTT. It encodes CASSPQRDQPQHF.

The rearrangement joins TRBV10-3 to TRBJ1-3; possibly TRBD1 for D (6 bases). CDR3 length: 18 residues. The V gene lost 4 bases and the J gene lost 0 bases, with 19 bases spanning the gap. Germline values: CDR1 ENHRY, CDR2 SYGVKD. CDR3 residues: CAISVRGQGKSSGNTIYF. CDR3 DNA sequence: TGTGCCATCAGTGTCCGTGGCCAGGGGAAGAGCTCTGGAAACACCATATATTTT.

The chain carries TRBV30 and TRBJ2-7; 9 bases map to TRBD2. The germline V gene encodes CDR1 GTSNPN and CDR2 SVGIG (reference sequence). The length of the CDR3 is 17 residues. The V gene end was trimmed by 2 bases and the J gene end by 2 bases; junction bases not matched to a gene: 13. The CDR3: CAWSPPPRLAATYEQYF. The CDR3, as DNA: TGTGCCTGGAGTCCCCCCCCGCGACTAGCGGCAACCTACGAGCAGTACTTC.

Here the CDR3 reads CASRWRTGWVYEQYF. CDR3 in DNA: TGTGCCAGCAGATGGAGGACAGGGTGGGTCTACGAGCAGTACTTC. This chain connects TRBV6-5 to TRBJ2-7, with 8 bases lining up with TRBD1. The V segment lost 6 bases and the J segment 3 bases; nucleotides outside the gene matches: 10. CDR3 length: 15 amino acids. From germline, CDR1 is MNHEY and CDR2 SVGAGI.

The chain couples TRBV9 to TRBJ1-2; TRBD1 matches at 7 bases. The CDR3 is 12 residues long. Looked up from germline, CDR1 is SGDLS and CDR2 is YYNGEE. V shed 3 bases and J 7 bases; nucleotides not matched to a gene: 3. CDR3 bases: TGTGCCAGCAGCGAAGGGACAGCTGGCTACACCTTC. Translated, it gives CASSEGTAGYTF.

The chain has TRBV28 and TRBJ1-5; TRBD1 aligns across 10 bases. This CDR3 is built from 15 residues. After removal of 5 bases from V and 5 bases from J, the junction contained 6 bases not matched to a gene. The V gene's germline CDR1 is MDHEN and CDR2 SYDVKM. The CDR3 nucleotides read TGTGCCAGCAGTACAGAGGACAGGGGGTATCAGCCCCAGCATTTT. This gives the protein CASSTEDRGYQPQHF.